A single sample gave rise to the 32 T cell receptor beta chains below, sequenced in a study of patients with pleural tuberculosis. MiXCR was run by TCRdb on the reads, yielding one entry per CDR3 protein. The data show around 49,000 distinct CDR3 sequences, with approximately 7.5% seen just once and under 20% held by the top ten. These receptors were collected from a human donor with pleural tuberculosis.

The chain employs TRBV18 and TRBJ2-4; D is unresolved. The V end lost 2 bases, the J end lost 5 bases, and 13 bases lay between the germline ends. Germline CDR1 reads KGHSH; CDR2 reads LQKENI. This CDR3 region has 15 residues. The chain's CDR3 is CASSPVGQHENIQYF. In DNA, the CDR3 is TGTGCCAGCTCACCAGTAGGTCAGCATGAAAACATTCAGTACTTC.

This clonotype turned up a few times. The CDR3 loop reads CASSMIGGYTGELFF. The CDR3 DNA sequence: TGTGCCAGTAGTATGATCGGTGGATACACCGGGGAGCTGTTTTTT. This chain connects TRBV19 to TRBJ2-2; unclear D gene. This CDR3 comprises 15 residues. Per the germline V gene, CDR1 is LNHDA and CDR2 is SQIVND (reference sequence). Trimming cost V 3 bases and J 3 bases, with 11 bases left between them.

In this sample, this clonotype turned up many times. The V call is TRBV28, the J call TRBJ1-5, with D perhaps TRBD1 (6 bases). The CDR3 contains 14 residues. Germline V gene lookup returns CDR1 MDHEN and CDR2 SYDVKM. Trimming shortened V by 3 bases and J by 3 bases, and 9 bases separated the two germline ends. CDR3 in amino acids: CASSFTGHNQPQHF. The CDR3 DNA reads as TGTGCCAGCAGTTTTACAGGGCACAATCAGCCCCAGCATTTT.

This clonotype was seen ten or more times. One end of the junction does not line up with germline, which may come from a read error. The V call is TRBV6-4, the J call TRBJ1-2; 10 nucleotides agree with TRBD1. There are 17 residues in the CDR3. Germline loops: CDR1 MRHNA, CDR2 SNTAGT. The CDR3 region has the DNA TGTGCCAGCAGCGACTTAGCTCAAAGGGACAGGGGTTTTGGCTACACCTTC. Translating gives CASSDLAQRDRGFGYTF.

This clonotype was seen at least ten times. The CDR3 spells CASSATGWNEKLFF. DNA for the CDR3: TGTGCCAGCAGTGCTACAGGATGGAATGAAAAACTGTTTTTT. This sequence joins TRBV25-1 and TRBJ1-4; possibly TRBD1 for D (5 bases). CDR3 size: 14 residues. V was clipped by 4 bases and J by 5 bases, with 11 bases between them. Germline lookup yields CDR1 MGHDK and CDR2 SYGVNS.

This clonotype was observed many times. The CDR3 sequence is CGWGHLPGEQYF. The CDR3 nucleotides read TGCGGGTGGGGCCACCTCCCGGGGGAGCAGTACTTC. V usage is TRBV20-1 and J usage is TRBJ2-7; either TRBD1 or TRBD2 may supply D (5 bases each). The germline gives CDR1 DFQATT, CDR2 SNEGSKA (reference sequence). CDR3 length: 12 residues.

This chain connects TRBV29-1 to TRBJ1-1, with a weak D call TRBD1 (6 bases). The germline V gene encodes CDR1 SQVTM and CDR2 ANQGSEA. The CDR3 has 14 residues. Trimming left V 1 base short and J 3 bases short, with 12 bases between. The CDR3 bases are TGCAGCGTTGAAGTATGGACAGCCTACACTGAAGCTTTCTTT. It yields the protein CSVEVWTAYTEAFF.

The table lists this clonotype with many counts. DNA for the CDR3: TGTGCCAGCACCTTTGGGCCCTCCGAAGCTTTCTTT. This sequence encodes CASTFGPSEAFF. V gene TRBV6-2 or TRBV6-3 combines with J gene TRBJ1-1; no clear D. V shed 7 bases and J shed 8 bases, with 14 bases lying between them. The CDR3 spans 12 residues. CDR1 is MNHEY, CDR2 SVGEGT, per germline.

This clonotype was recorded many times. CDR3 in amino acids: CASSPAGSLTEAFF. CDR3 nucleotides: TGTGCCAGCAGCCCAGCGGGCAGCCTCACTGAAGCTTTCTTT. The rearrangement joins TRBV28 to TRBJ1-1; no firm D call. The V and J ends lost 6 bases and 4 bases respectively, with 15 bases between them. The germline V gene has CDR1 MDHEN and CDR2 SYDVKM. The CDR3 extends over 14 amino acids.

In this sample, this clonotype turned up many times. The chain recombines TRBV20-1 with TRBJ2-7; TRBD2 matches at 8 bases. The V and J ends lost 5 bases and 3 bases, in that order; junction bases with no gene match: 3. This CDR3 is 12 amino acids long. The germline gives CDR1 DFQATT, CDR2 SNEGSKA (reference sequence). CDR3 sequence (DNA): TGCAGTGCTCCAGCGGGAGTCTACGAGCAGTACTTC. Amino acid sequence: CSAPAGVYEQYF.

In its sample, this clonotype was seen a few times. The chain carries TRBV4-2 and TRBJ2-1; D possibly corresponds to TRBD1 (6 bases). CDR3 length equals 16 residues. Germline V gives CDR1 LGHNA, CDR2 YNFKEQ. Trimming cost V 4 bases and J 7 bases, with 20 bases left between them. Here the CDR3 reads CASSLLTGIVLNEQFF. As DNA, the CDR3 is TGTGCCAGCAGCCTACTAACAGGGATTGTGCTTAATGAGCAGTTCTTC.

This clonotype was recorded many times. V usage is TRBV12-3 or TRBV12-4 and J usage is TRBJ2-7, with 7 bases aligning to TRBD1. V was clipped by 1 base and J by 2 bases; unmatched bases: 2. This CDR3 is 14 amino acids long. DNA of the CDR3: TGTGCCAGCAGTTTAGGGACAGGAGCCTACGAGCAGTACTTC. Translation gives CASSLGTGAYEQYF.

This clonotype appeared many times. Here the CDR3 reads CSVEDTGPHNEQFF. Written as DNA, the CDR3 is TGCAGCGTTGAAGATACCGGGCCCCACAATGAGCAGTTCTTC. V and J are TRBV29-1 and TRBJ2-1; no clear D gene. This CDR3 is 14 amino acids long. Trimming cost V 0 bases and J 5 bases, with 11 bases left between them. Germline V CDR1 and CDR2: SQVTM, ANQGSEA.

The rearrangement links TRBV12-1 to TRBJ2-2; the table gives TRBD1 as D, unverified against the DNA. TRBV12-1 is termed a pseudogene. The CDR3 loop spans 17 amino acids. The CDR3 is CASSFRGPGGNTGELFF. CDR3 coding DNA: TGTGCCAGCAGCTTTCGTGGCCCCGGGGGAAACACCGGGGAGCTGTTTTTT.

This clonotype was seen at least ten times. V gene TRBV20-1 combines with J gene TRBJ2-5; no definite D call. This CDR3 has 12 amino acids. The V end lost 4 bases, the J end lost 2 bases, and 8 bases lay between the germline ends. Per the germline V gene, CDR1 is DFQATT and CDR2 is SNEGSKA (reference sequence). CDR3 sequence (DNA): TGCAGTGCTACCGGTATTCAAGAGACCCAGTACTTC. Translating gives CSATGIQETQYF.

This clonotype was seen repeatedly, ten times or more. This rearrangement joins TRBV6-2 or TRBV6-3 to TRBJ2-7, with D perhaps assigned TRBD1 or TRBD2 (5 bases each). Germline loops: CDR1 MNHEY, CDR2 SVGEGT. Trimming removed 6 bases at V and 4 bases at J, with 13 bases between. The CDR3 extends over 13 amino acids. The CDR3 region has the DNA TGTGCCAGCAGCCCTAGCAGGGTTTACGAGCAGTACGTC. This translates into CASSPSRVYEQYV.

This clonotype was detected ten times or more. The J gene is TRBJ2-3, the V gene TRBV11-1, with TRBD2 identical over 10 bases. Germline lookup yields CDR1 SGHAT and CDR2 FQDESV (reference sequence). V lost 1 base, J lost 0 bases, and 4 bases stayed unmatched. The CDR3 is 17 amino acids. The CDR3: CASSLGGTSVSTDTQYF. For the CDR3, the DNA is TGTGCCAGCAGCTTAGGCGGGACTAGCGTTAGCACAGATACGCAGTATTTT.

This clonotype was observed at least ten times. The chain couples TRBV20-1 to TRBJ2-1; D unclear. The CDR3 contains 15 residues. Trimming pared 0 bases from V and 5 bases from J, leaving 14 bases between. Germline lookup yields CDR1 DFQATT and CDR2 SNEGSKA (reference sequence). The CDR3 spells CSARDSWSLNNEQFF. The CDR3 DNA reads TGCAGTGCTAGAGATAGTTGGTCCCTGAACAATGAGCAGTTCTTC.

This clonotype was picked up many times. The J gene is TRBJ2-5, the V gene TRBV15; 13 bases agree with TRBD2. The CDR3 covers 14 residues. J lost 7 bases, V lost 1 base, and 0 bases had no gene match. From germline, CDR1 is LNHNV and CDR2 YYDKDF (reference sequence). In DNA, the CDR3 is TGTGCCACCAGCAGAGGACTAGCGGGGGGGACCCAGTACTTC. It yields the protein CATSRGLAGGTQYF.

The genes are TRBV12-3 or TRBV12-4 and TRBJ1-1, with unresolved D. This CDR3 spans 12 amino acids. V shed 8 bases and J shed 0 bases, with 7 bases lying between them. The CDR3: CASGPMNTEAFF. The CDR3 nucleotides are TGTGCCAGCGGGCCCATGAACACTGAAGCTTTCTTT.

This clonotype was seen ten or more times. The chain has TRBV11-1 and TRBJ1-6; TRBD1 might be the D (5 bases). Germline V gene sequence: CDR1 SGHAT, CDR2 FQDESV (reference sequence). This CDR3 spans 13 amino acids. V lost 6 bases and J 4 bases, leaving 7 bases between the germline ends. CDR3 DNA sequence: TGTGCCAGCAGAACAGGATATAATTCACCCCTCCACTTT. It encodes CASRTGYNSPLHF.

This clonotype was recorded many times. The chain recombines TRBV20-1 with TRBJ2-7, with D hard to call. V was shortened by 3 bases and J by 2 bases, with 14 bases between the two germline ends. This CDR3 has 14 residues. The germline V gene encodes CDR1 DFQATT and CDR2 SNEGSKA (reference sequence). CDR3 nucleotides: TGCAGTGCTAGTAGGCCGGCTGGAGCCTACGAGCAGTACTTC. Translation gives CSASRPAGAYEQYF.

This clonotype was recorded at least ten times. The chain carries TRBV6-1 and TRBJ2-1; TRBD2 aligns across 7 bases. The V and J ends lost 11 bases and 6 bases, in that order; junction bases with no gene match: 13. CDR1 is MNHNS, CDR2 SASEGT, per germline. The CDR3 is 14 residues long. CDR3 loop: CACIRGGSANEQFF. The CDR3 DNA sequence: TGTGCCTGCATACGGGGCGGGAGTGCCAATGAGCAGTTCTTC.

This clonotype was observed at least ten times. The chain employs TRBV2 and TRBJ2-5, with D unresolved. Germline V gives CDR1 SNHLY, CDR2 FYNNEI. V dropped 2 bases and J dropped 4 bases, with 8 bases sitting between them. This CDR3 has 13 amino acids. CDR3 sequence reads: CASSEIIRETQYF. In DNA form, the CDR3 reads TGTGCCAGCAGTGAAATAATAAGAGAGACCCAGTACTTC. Full variable domain (remainder filled in from reference TRBV2 and TRBJ2-5): EPEVTQTPSHQVTQMGQEVILRCVPISNHLYFYWYRQILGQKVEFLVSFYNNEISEKSEIFDDQFSVERPDGSNFTLKIRSTKLEDSAMYFCASSEIIRETQYFGPGTRLLVL.

This clonotype showed up many times. The CDR3 sequence is CASSLTTSGGGQFF. The CDR3 DNA is TGTGCCAGCAGTTTGACGACTAGCGGGGGAGGGCAGTTCTTC. The chain couples TRBV27 to TRBJ2-1; TRBD2 agrees at 12 bases. There are 14 residues in the CDR3. CDR1 is MNHEY and CDR2 is SMNVEV in the germline V gene (reference sequence). The J segment lost 12 bases and the V segment lost 3 bases, leaving 6 bases of the junction unmatched.

The V call is TRBV20-1, the J call TRBJ2-1; 8 bases are a match to TRBD2. The CDR3 is made up of 15 amino acids. Germline V lookup: CDR1 DFQATT, CDR2 SNEGSKA (reference sequence). J was trimmed by 7 bases and V by 3 bases; bases with no gene match: 11. As DNA, the CDR3 is TGCAGTGCTAGTTCCGGGACTAGAGGATCGAATGAGCAGTTCTTC. This gives the protein CSASSGTRGSNEQFF.

This clonotype was counted ten times or more. This chain joins TRBV20-1 and TRBJ1-5; D not certain. The CDR3 contains 16 residues. Germline CDR1 is DFQATT and CDR2 is SNEGSKA (reference sequence). V gave up 1 base and J gave up 0 bases, with 13 bases separating them. Here the CDR3 DNA reads TGCAGTGCTAGAGGCACGTCGAAATATAGCAATCAGCCCCAGCATTTT. Translating it yields CSARGTSKYSNQPQHF.

As to this clonotype: This could be a read error, since a much larger clone is one nucleotide away. Since no conserved phenylalanine or tryptophan closes the CDR3, a read error is the likely cause. The CDR3 sequence: CASSLGIYNEQFL. The CDR3 DNA reads as TGTGCCAGCAGTTTAGGAATTTACAATGAGCAGTTCTTG. The chain employs TRBV12-3 or TRBV12-4 and TRBJ2-1; D is ambiguous. Trimming took 1 base from V and 4 from J, leaving 5 bases between them. The CDR3 sequence is 13 residues long.

This clonotype was seen many times. The chain carries TRBV20-1 and TRBJ1-1; D might be TRBD1 (5 bases). The CDR3 spans 13 residues. CDR1 is DFQATT, CDR2 SNEGSKA, per germline (reference sequence). The V gene lost 2 bases and the J gene lost 1 base, with 8 bases spanning the gap. The CDR3 nucleotides are TGCAGTGCTAGATCGACAGCGAACACTGAAGCTTTCTTT. It codes for CSARSTANTEAFF.

This clonotype was counted at least ten times. The rearrangement joins TRBV19 to TRBJ1-6; D uncertain. This CDR3 has 14 residues. Germline CDR1 LNHDA, CDR2 SQIVND (reference sequence). Trimming shortened V by 6 bases and J by 7 bases, and 13 bases separated the two germline ends. CDR3 nucleotides: TGTGCCAGTAGCCGGAGGGAAGGAAATTCACCCCTCCACTTT. Protein: CASSRREGNSPLHF.

The rearrangement joins TRBV20-1 to TRBJ2-7; 7 nucleotides line up with TRBD1. Per germline, CDR1 DFQATT and CDR2 SNEGSKA (reference sequence). The CDR3 is made up of 13 amino acids. Trimming at V came to 3 bases and at J to 4 bases, leaving 6 bases not matched to a gene. Here the CDR3 DNA reads TGCAGTGCTAGTAAGACAGGGTCGTACGAGCAGTACGTC. Protein: CSASKTGSYEQYV.

This clonotype has just one count. A much more abundant neighbour one base away suggests this may be a read error. This rearrangement joins TRBV29-1 to TRBJ2-5; no clear D gene. The CDR3 spans 13 residues. Germline V lookup: CDR1 SQVTM, CDR2 ANQGSEA. The CDR3, as DNA: TGCAGCGTTGAAGAGGCGCAGCAAGGGACCCAGTACTTC. Amino acids: CSVEEAQQGTQYF. The full variable domain, rest sourced from reference TRBV29-1 and TRBJ2-5, is SAVISQKPSRDICQRGTSLTIQCQVDSQVTMMFWYRQQPGQSLTLIATANQGSEATYESGFVIDKFPISRPNLTFSTLTVSNMSPEDSSIYLCSVEEAQQGTQYFGPGTRLLVL.